These T cell receptor beta chains were read from a single sample in a study of CXCR3-negative and CXCR3-positive naive CD8 T cells. Each CDR3 protein gets one entry in TCRdb, which reprocessed the 5' RACE reads and gives no DNA. The repertoire table contains more than 100,000 distinct CDR3 sequences. Sequenced sample: naive CXCR3+ CD8+ T cells from blood. Receptor source: a human donor in good health. Some clones in this sample may be carry-over from other donors' samples. Each CDR3 is given with its conserved first and last residue.

V: TRBV7-8
J: TRBJ2-7
CDR3: CASSLTRDGPFSTYDQYF

V: TRBV9
J: TRBJ2-7
CDR3: CASSPRGFPHEQYF

V: TRBV23-1
J: TRBJ1-5
CDR3: CASSQGGRRDRVVRYSNQPQHF

V: TRBV28
J: TRBJ2-1
CDR3: CASSLRSSGNNEQFF

V: TRBV7-9
J: TRBJ2-2
CDR3: CASSSIDRAINTGELFF

V: TRBV7-2
J: TRBJ2-3
CDR3: CASSLPRWWERPDTQYF

V: TRBV12-3/TRBV12-4
J: TRBJ2-1
CDR3: CASSPDGFKQFF

V: TRBV29-1
J: TRBJ1-2
CDR3: CSVTGTENYGYTF

V: TRBV19
J: TRBJ1-1
CDR3: CASSIDSLRPGAFF

V: TRBV4-1
J: TRBJ2-7
CDR3: CASSQLTGLYEQYF

V: TRBV4-1
J: TRBJ2-7
CDR3: CASSQLTGASYEQYF

V: TRBV7-9
J: TRBJ2-1
CDR3: CASYGQGRVGIDTEQFF

V: TRBV5-1
J: TRBJ2-1
CDR3: CASSPEDSYNEQFF

V: TRBV7-6
J: TRBJ2-7
CDR3: CASSLVDLGAYEQYF

V: TRBV29-1
J: TRBJ1-2
CDR3: CSVDNRGEGNYGYTF

V: TRBV3-1
J: TRBJ2-2
CDR3: CASSQTRGDSNTGELFF

V: TRBV12-3/TRBV12-4
J: TRBJ2-7
CDR3: CASSGLSYEQYF

V: TRBV4-1
J: TRBJ2-3
CDR3: CASSQPGLTTDTQYF